These 20 T cell receptor beta chains were sequenced from one sample in a study of T cell responses to AZD1222 COVID-19 vaccine. The assay was immunoSEQ multiplex PCR, and TCRdb's table has in-frame clones only and misses some. The repertoire consists of 95,000 to 100,000 clones, with approximately 84% occurring once and the leading ten covering approximately 16%. The specimen was peripheral blood, collected on day 0 of AZD1222 vaccination. The receptor set was obtained from an adult in good health.

This chain joins TRBV7-8 and TRBJ1-2; D gene unclear. CDR1 is SGHVS and CDR2 is FQNEAQ in the germline V gene. The germline V and J ends were trimmed by 1 base and 1 base, with 13 bases remaining between them. The CDR3 has 16 residues. Written as DNA, the CDR3 is TGTGCCAGCAGCTTAGTTGCTGGCGGAAGTAACTATGGCTACACCTTC. Encoded protein: CASSLVAGGSNYGYTF.

This rearrangement joins TRBV19 to TRBJ1-3; TRBD1 might be the D (6 bases). Per the germline V gene, CDR1 is LNHDA and CDR2 is SQIVND (reference sequence). The CDR3 runs to 15 residues. V was cut by 4 bases and J by 0 bases, with 10 bases left in between. The CDR3 DNA follows: TGTGCCAGTAGTAAAAACAGGGACTCTGGAAACACCATATATTTT. Its protein product is CASSKNRDSGNTIYF.

This rearrangement joins TRBV6-1 to TRBJ2-5, with TRBD1 identical over 10 bases. Germline values: CDR1 MNHNS, CDR2 SASEGT. This CDR3 region has 13 residues. With 3 bases clipped from V and 5 bases from J, the junction kept 0 bases outside the gene matches. The CDR3 loop is CASSEDRGETQYF. The DNA of the CDR3 is TGTGCCAGCAGTGAGGACAGGGGGGAGACCCAGTACTTC.

The chain has TRBV20-1 and TRBJ2-3; D remains ambiguous. The length of the CDR3 is 15 residues. With 3 bases removed from V and 2 bases from J, the gap between germline ends came to 15 bases. Germline V CDR1 and CDR2: DFQATT, SNEGSKA (reference sequence). DNA for the CDR3: TGCAGTGCTAGTATTTCTAAGGTTTACACAGATACGCAGTATTTT. Its translation is CSASISKVYTDTQYF.

The chain is built from TRBV5-5 and TRBJ2-7; no firm D call. Germline CDR1 is SGHKS and CDR2 is YYEKEE (reference sequence). This CDR3 contains 12 residues. Trimming took off 2 bases at V and 4 bases at J, with 7 bases between the two ends. The CDR3 sequence is CASSFSGYEQYF. The DNA of the CDR3 is TGTGCCAGCAGCTTTTCTGGATACGAGCAGTACTTC.

The gene calls are TRBV5-1 and TRBJ2-1; TRBD2 matches at 7 bases. Germline V gene lookup returns CDR1 SGHRS and CDR2 YFSETQ. The length of the CDR3 is 15 residues. V gave up 2 bases and J gave up 5 bases; unmatched junction bases: 7. CDR3 residues: CASSFSSGTHNEQFF. The CDR3 region has the DNA TGCGCCAGCAGCTTTTCTAGCGGAACACACAATGAGCAGTTCTTC.

The chain employs TRBV5-1 and TRBJ1-3, with no clear D. The V end lost 4 bases, the J end lost 0 bases, and 11 bases lay between the germline ends. CDR3 size: 15 residues. Germline CDR1 is SGHRS and CDR2 is YFSETQ. The CDR3 protein is CASSNDRSSGNTIYF. The CDR3 nucleotides are TGCGCCAGCAGCAACGACCGTAGCTCTGGAAACACCATATATTTT.

V usage is TRBV5-1 and J usage is TRBJ2-2, with 7 bases fitting TRBD1. Trimming at V came to 4 bases and at J to 4 bases, leaving 4 bases not matched to a gene. The CDR3 length is 14 residues. Germline loops: CDR1 SGHRS, CDR2 YFSETQ. This CDR3 reads CASSPGTVTGELFF. The CDR3 coding sequence is TGCGCCAGCAGCCCCGGGACAGTCACCGGGGAGCTGTTTTTT.

The V and J genes are TRBV5-1 and TRBJ2-7; the D gene could be TRBD1 or TRBD2 (5 bases each). V shed 4 bases and J shed 5 bases, with 10 bases lying between them. Germline-derived CDR1 and CDR2 are SGHRS and YFSETQ. This CDR3 spans 12 amino acids. The CDR3 here is CASSGQGDEQYF. CDR3 coding DNA: TGCGCCAGCAGCGGGCAGGGAGACGAGCAGTACTTC. The full variable domain, in which reference TRBV5-1 and TRBJ2-7 provide the parts outside the CDR3, is KAGVTQTPRYLIKTRGQQVTLSCSPISGHRSVSWYQQTPGQGLQFLFEYFSETQRNKGNFPGRFSGRQFSNSRSEMNVSTLELGDSALYLCASSGQGDEQYFGPGTRLTVT.

The J gene is TRBJ2-5, the V gene TRBV3-1 (or the pseudogene TRBV3-2); no clear D gene. Germline CDR1 LGHDT, CDR2 YNNKEL (reference sequence). This CDR3 contains 15 residues. The V and J ends lost 0 bases and 6 bases respectively, with 14 bases between them. The CDR3 DNA reads as TGTGCCAGCAGCCAAGATCTAGGAGCAGGAAAGACCCAGTACTTC. Translating it yields CASSQDLGAGKTQYF.

This clone appeared once. The V call is TRBV10-1, the J call TRBJ2-1; perhaps D is TRBD1 or TRBD2 (5 bases each). CDR3 length: 14 residues. V shed 6 bases and J shed 7 bases, with 16 bases lying between them. CDR1 is WNHNN, CDR2 SYGVQD, per germline (reference sequence). DNA for the CDR3: TGCGCCAGCAGCGCCGGGACCGCGGGTAATGAGCAGTTCTTC. This gives the protein CASSAGTAGNEQFF.

This chain connects TRBV10-1 to TRBJ2-7; weak D call: TRBD2 (5 bases). Trimming stripped 6 bases from V and 5 bases from J, with 11 bases between. The CDR3 is 12 residues long. Germline V lookup: CDR1 WNHNN, CDR2 SYGVQD (reference sequence). For the CDR3, the DNA is TGCGCCAGCAGCGGGAACCTCCACGAGCAGTACTTC. The encoded protein is CASSGNLHEQYF.

The chain combines TRBV19 with TRBJ1-5, with D maybe TRBD1 (5 bases). The CDR3 is made up of 15 amino acids. CDR1 is LNHDA and CDR2 is SQIVND in the germline V gene (reference sequence). Trimming pared 5 bases from V and 2 bases from J, leaving 13 bases between. This CDR3 is CASSVVLGGNQPQHF. DNA for the CDR3: TGTGCCAGTAGTGTAGTACTGGGGGGCAATCAGCCCCAGCATTTT.

This clone has more than one count but fewer than ten. V gene TRBV9 combines with J gene TRBJ2-5, with unresolved D. CDR3 length: 13 amino acids. The germline CDR1 and CDR2 sequences are SGDLS and YYNGEE. The V gene lost 0 bases and the J gene lost 5 bases, with 8 bases spanning the gap. The CDR3 coding sequence is TGTGCCAGCAGCGTAGCTGTGGGTGAGACCCAGTACTTC. Amino acid sequence: CASSVAVGETQYF.

V and J are TRBV7-2 and TRBJ1-6, with 7 bases matching TRBD1. This CDR3 has 15 residues. The ends lost 5 bases at V and 9 bases at J; junction bases unmatched: 10. CDR1 and CDR2 from the germline V gene are SGHTA and FQGNSA. The CDR3 sequence is CASSPPRQGLSPLHF. The DNA of the CDR3 is TGTGCCAGCAGCCCCCCGAGACAGGGCCTTTCACCCCTCCACTTT.

The V call is TRBV18, the J call TRBJ2-7; 8 bases are shared with TRBD2. Germline assignment: CDR1 KGHSH and CDR2 LQKENI. After removal of 0 bases from V and 6 bases from J, the junction contained 7 bases not matched to a gene. This CDR3 comprises 15 residues. This CDR3 reads CASSPPATSGGEQYF. The CDR3 coding sequence is TGTGCCAGCTCACCACCGGCCACTAGCGGAGGCGAGCAGTACTTC.

The J gene is TRBJ2-7, the V gene TRBV7-3, with D perhaps matching TRBD2 (5 bases). CDR1 is SGHTA and CDR2 is FQGTGA in the germline V gene. V was trimmed by 2 bases and J by 5 bases, leaving 10 bases between them. The length of the CDR3 is 13 residues. The CDR3 loop reads CASSLAGSHEQYF. CDR3 in DNA: TGTGCCAGCAGCTTAGCGGGTTCTCACGAGCAGTACTTC. Supplemented by reference TRBV7-3 and TRBJ2-7, the full variable domain reads GAGVSQTPSNKVTEKGKYVELRCDPISGHTALYWYRQSLGQGPEFLIYFQGTGAADDSGLPNDRFFAVRPEGSVSTLKIQRTERGDSAVYLCASSLAGSHEQYFGPGTRLTVT.

This chain uses TRBV6-6 with TRBJ2-7, with D possibly called TRBD1 or TRBD2 (5 bases each). The V and J ends lost 6 bases and 0 bases respectively, with 18 bases between them. The CDR3 has 16 amino acids. The germline gives CDR1 MNHNY, CDR2 SVGAGI (reference sequence). In DNA, the CDR3 is TGTGCCAGCAGGACTGAGGGGCGATCAGACTCCTACGAGCAGTACTTC. Translating gives CASRTEGRSDSYEQYF.

V usage is TRBV5-4 and J usage is TRBJ2-1; 9 positions match TRBD2. CDR3 length equals 15 residues. V lost 0 bases and J lost 9; bases outside the gene matches: 7. The germline V gene has CDR1 SGHNT and CDR2 YYREEE (reference sequence). The chain's CDR3 is CASSLEASGIGEQFF. In DNA form, the CDR3 reads TGTGCCAGCAGCTTGGAGGCTAGCGGGATCGGTGAGCAGTTCTTC.

This chain connects TRBV6-5 to TRBJ2-4; D is possibly TRBD2 (5 bases). CDR3 size: 15 residues. The V end lost 6 bases, the J end lost 2 bases, and 14 bases lay between the germline ends. The germline V gene has CDR1 MNHEY and CDR2 SVGAGI. CDR3 sequence (DNA): TGTGCCAGCAGATATGCTAGCAGTACCAAAAACATTCAGTACTTC. Translating it yields CASRYASSTKNIQYF.